This TCR beta chain came from a study of technical replicates of blood from a few donors. The assay was immunoSEQ multiplex PCR, and TCRdb's table has in-frame clones only and misses some. The sample includes approximately 52,000 clones, roughly 84% of them seen just once. This CDR3 is built from 14 residues. The sample holds a few counts of this clone. This chain links TRBV12-2 with TRBJ2-1; the listed D gene, TRBD2, was not tested against the DNA. TRBV12-2 represents a pseudogene. Material: PBMCs. This clonotype was sampled from a human donor in good health. Some clones in this sample may be carry-over from other donors' samples. The CDR3 region has the DNA TGTGCAAGTCACTTCAGCGGGGGTGGGGATGAGCAGTTCTTC. This sequence encodes CASHFSGGGDEQFF.